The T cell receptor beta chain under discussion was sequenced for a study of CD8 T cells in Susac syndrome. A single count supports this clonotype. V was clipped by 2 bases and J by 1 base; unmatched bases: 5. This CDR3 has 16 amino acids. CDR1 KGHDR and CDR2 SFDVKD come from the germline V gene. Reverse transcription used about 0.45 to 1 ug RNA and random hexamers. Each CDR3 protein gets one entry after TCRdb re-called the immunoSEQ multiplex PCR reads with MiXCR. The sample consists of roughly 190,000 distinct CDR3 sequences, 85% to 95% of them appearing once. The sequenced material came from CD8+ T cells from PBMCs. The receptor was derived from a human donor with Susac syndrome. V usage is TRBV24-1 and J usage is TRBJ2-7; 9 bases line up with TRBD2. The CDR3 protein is CATSDSRSGSSYEQYF. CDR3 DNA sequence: TGTGCCACCAGTGATTCCCGTAGCGGGAGTTCCTACGAGCAGTACTTC.